A selection of T cell receptor beta chains follows, all from one sample in a study of OX40 agonist ivuxolimab in advanced cancers. The data were produced by immunoSEQ multiplex PCR, yet TCRdb's version contains in-frame clones alone and is incomplete. The table records approximately 77,000 clones, approximately 80% of them present only once. The specimen was CD4+ or CD8+ T cells sorted from blood, collected in a trial of the OX40 agonist ivuxolimab. These receptors came from an adult with an advanced solid tumor such as melanoma, head and neck, liver or kidney cancer. Each CDR3 is given with its conserved first and last residue. D genes are given only for firm matches. Only part of the rows carry a size: once, few, many, or a class if the clone is expanded.

j_call clone_size d_call v_call cdr3_nt cdr3_aa
TRBJ2-1 NA NA TRBV2 TGTGCCAGCAGTTGGGAAGGGGGGCAGTTCTTC CASSWEGGQFF
TRBJ2-2 NA NA TRBV6-5 TGTGCCAGCAGTTACCGATCTGGGTTAAGCACCGGGGAGCTGTTTTTT CASSYRSGLSTGELFF
TRBJ1-3 NA NA TRBV6-1 TGTGCCAGCAGGACCGCGGGGGGAAACACCATATATTTT CASRTAGGNTIYF
TRBJ1-1 few NA TRBV19 TGTGCCAGTAGTATACAGGGTAGGGCGAACACTGAAGCTTTCTTT CASSIQGRANTEAFF
TRBJ2-7 NA NA TRBV7-2 TGTGCCAGCAGCTTAGTACACGAGCAGTACTTC CASSLVHEQYF
TRBJ1-1 few NA TRBV5-4 TGTGCCAGCAGCTCAAAAGGTTGGGTGGACACTGAAGCTTTCTTT CASSSKGWVDTEAFF
TRBJ2-1 NA NA TRBV5-5 TGTGCCAGCAGCTTGGGAACATCCAATGACAATGAGCAGTTCTTC CASSLGTSNDNEQFF
TRBJ2-3 NA NA TRBV7-8 TGTGCCAGCAGCTTAGAGGAGGGGGCAGATACGCAGTATTTT CASSLEEGADTQYF
TRBJ1-2 NA NA TRBV18 TGTGCCAGCCGTGAACAGGGTTATGGCTACACCTTC CASREQGYGYTF
TRBJ1-1 NA NA TRBV19 TGTGCCAACCCGAGGGAGGGGCCAATACTCACTGAAGCTTTCTTT CANPREGPILTEAFF
TRBJ2-6 NA NA TRBV27 TGTGCCAGCTGTCTCTGGTGGGGACGCGGGGCCAACGTCCTGACTTTC CASCLWWGRGANVLTF
TRBJ1-2 NA TRBD1 TRBV5-6 TGTGCCAGCAGGCCGCAATGGGACAGGGGGTTTAGTAACTATGGCTACACCTTC CASRPQWDRGFSNYGYTF
TRBJ1-4 NA NA TRBV27 TGTGCCAGCAGTCCCGGGACCCGGGACGGAAAACTGTTTTTT CASSPGTRDGKLFF
TRBJ2-3 NA TRBD1 TRBV29-1 TGCAGCGTTACAAAGGCAGGGGGCTCGGGAGATACGCAGTATTTT CSVTKAGGSGDTQYF
TRBJ2-3 NA NA TRBV30 TGTGCCTGGAGTCCCCCCGACACAGATACGCAGTATTTT CAWSPPDTDTQYF
TRBJ2-7 NA TRBD1 TRBV19 TGTGCCAGTAGCCTACAGGGGGCGTCCTACGAGCAGTACTTC CASSLQGASYEQYF
TRBJ2-3 NA TRBD2 TRBV4-3 TGCGCCAGCAGCCAAAGCGGGGGCGGGGGGAATACGCAGTATTTT CASSQSGGGGNTQYF
TRBJ1-5 NA NA TRBV19 TGTGCCAGTAGTGGGTCGCTGAATCAGCCCCAGCATTTT CASSGSLNQPQHF